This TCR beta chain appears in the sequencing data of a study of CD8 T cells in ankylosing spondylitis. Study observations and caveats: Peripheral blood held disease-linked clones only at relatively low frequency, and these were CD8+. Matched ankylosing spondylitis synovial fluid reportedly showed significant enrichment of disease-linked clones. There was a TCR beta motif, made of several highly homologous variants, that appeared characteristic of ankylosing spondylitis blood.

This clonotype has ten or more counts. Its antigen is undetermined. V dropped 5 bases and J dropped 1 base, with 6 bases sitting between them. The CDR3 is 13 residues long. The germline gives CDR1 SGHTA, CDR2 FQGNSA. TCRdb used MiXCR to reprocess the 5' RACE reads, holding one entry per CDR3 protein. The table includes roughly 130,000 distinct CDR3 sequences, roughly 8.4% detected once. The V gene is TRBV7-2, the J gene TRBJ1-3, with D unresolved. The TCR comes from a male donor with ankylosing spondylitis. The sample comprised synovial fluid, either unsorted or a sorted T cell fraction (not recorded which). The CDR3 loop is CASSRRSGNTIYF. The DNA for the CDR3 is TGTGCCAGCAGCCGAAGATCTGGAAACACCATATATTTT.